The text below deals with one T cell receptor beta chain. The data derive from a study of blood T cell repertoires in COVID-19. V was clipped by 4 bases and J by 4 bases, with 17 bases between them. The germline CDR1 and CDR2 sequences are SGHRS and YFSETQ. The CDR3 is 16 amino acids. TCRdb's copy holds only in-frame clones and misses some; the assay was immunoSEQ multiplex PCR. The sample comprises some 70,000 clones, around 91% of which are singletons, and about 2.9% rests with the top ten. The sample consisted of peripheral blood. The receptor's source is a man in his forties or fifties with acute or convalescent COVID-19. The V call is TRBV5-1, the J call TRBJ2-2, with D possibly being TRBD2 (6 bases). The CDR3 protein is CASSNLSGSSTGELFF. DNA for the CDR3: TGCGCCAGCAGCAACCTGTCCGGGAGTTCCACCGGGGAGCTGTTTTTT.